Shown below are 10 T cell receptor beta chains from a single sample sequenced in a study of T cell changes during pregnancy in multiple sclerosis. The table came from immunoSEQ multiplex PCR; TCRdb's copy has only in-frame clones and leaves some out. The sample consists of fewer than 70,000 clones, 80% to 90% of them appearing once. Sequencing was performed on peripheral blood, taken in the first trimester of pregnancy. The origin of the receptors is a female donor with multiple sclerosis, enrolled in a pregnancy study.

This chain joins TRBV4-3 and TRBJ1-5, with unresolved D. The germline V gene encodes CDR1 LGHNA and CDR2 YSLEER. V was shortened by 0 bases and J by 6 bases, with 9 bases between the two germline ends. This CDR3 has 14 residues. CDR3 region: CASSQDRGSQPQHF. As DNA, the CDR3 is TGCGCCAGCAGCCAAGACCGGGGATCTCAGCCCCAGCATTTT.

V gene TRBV10-3 combines with J gene TRBJ2-7; 7 nucleotides match TRBD2. Per germline, CDR1 ENHRY and CDR2 SYGVKD. This CDR3 has 15 residues. V lost 2 bases, J lost 0 bases, and 4 bases stayed unmatched. CDR3 in DNA: TGTGCCATCAGTGAGACTGCGGGAGCCTCCTACGAGCAGTACTTC. It is translated as CAISETAGASYEQYF.

The V call is TRBV9, the J call TRBJ1-5; TRBD1 aligns across 11 bases. The J segment lost 5 bases and the V segment lost 0 bases, leaving 1 base of the junction unmatched. The CDR3 sequence is 15 residues long. From germline, CDR1 is SGDLS and CDR2 YYNGEE. Written as DNA, the CDR3 is TGTGCCAGCAGCGTAGAGGGACAGGGGGATCAGCCCCAGCATTTT. The encoded protein is CASSVEGQGDQPQHF.

This clone was detected only a few times. The chain carries TRBV27 and TRBJ2-3; 13 nucleotides match TRBD2. CDR3 length: 15 residues. Germline-derived CDR1 and CDR2 are MNHEY and SMNVEV (reference sequence). V was pared by 8 bases and J by 5 bases, with 7 bases of the junction left unmatched. The CDR3 bases are TGTGCCAGCTTTGGACTAGCGGGAGCAGTAGATACGCAGTATTTT. Protein: CASFGLAGAVDTQYF.

The rearrangement uses TRBV28 and TRBJ1-1, with a possible D match to TRBD1 (6 bases). The V end lost 10 bases, the J end lost 1 base, and 13 bases lay between the germline ends. The CDR3 sequence is 13 residues long. Germline-derived CDR1 and CDR2 are MDHEN and SYDVKM. The DNA for the CDR3 is TGTGCCACCAGAGGACAGTCGAACACTGAAGCTTTCTTT. Encoded protein: CATRGQSNTEAFF. Full variable domain (missing parts from reference TRBV28 and TRBJ1-1): DVKVTQSSRYLVKRTGEKVFLECVQDMDHENMFWYRQDPGLGLRLIYFSYDVKMKEKGDIPEGYSVSREKKERFSLILESASTNQTSMYLCATRGQSNTEAFFGQGTRLTVV.

This clone was detected only once. The CDR3 bases are TGTGCCAGCAGTGTGGGTAGCAGAGCACGAGAGCAGTTCTTC. Translated: CASSVGSRAREQFF. The V call is TRBV6-1, the J call TRBJ2-1; no clear D gene. The CDR3 has 14 residues. V was cut by 4 bases and J by 10 bases, with 17 bases left in between. From germline, CDR1 is MNHNS and CDR2 SASEGT.

DNA of the CDR3: TGTGCCTGCCAAGTTGGGGCCCCATACAATGAGCAGTTCTTC. Protein product: CACQVGAPYNEQFF. The chain combines TRBV30 with TRBJ2-1; D is perhaps TRBD1 (5 bases). The length of the CDR3 is 14 residues. CDR1 is GTSNPN, CDR2 SVGIG, per germline (reference sequence). V lost 6 bases and J lost 4, with 16 bases in between. Looking up the rest from reference TRBV30 and TRBJ2-1 gives the full variable domain: SQTIHQWPATLVQPVGSPLSLECTVEGTSNPNLYWYRQAAGRGLQLLFYSVGIGQISSEVPQNLSASRPQDRQFILSSKKLLLSDSGFYLCACQVGAPYNEQFFGPGTRLTVL.

V and J are TRBV19 and TRBJ1-1, with 7 bases fitting TRBD1. The CDR3 extends over 16 amino acids. Germline CDR1 and CDR2: LNHDA and SQIVND (reference sequence). Trimming took 4 bases from V and 3 from J; bases not matched to a gene: 11. CDR3 coding DNA: TGTGCCAGTAGTACTCTAACAGGGGCGCGGGACACTGAAGCTTTCTTT. Its translation is CASSTLTGARDTEAFF. Full variable domain (rest looked up from reference TRBV19 and TRBJ1-1): DGGITQSPKYLFRKEGQNVTLSCEQNLNHDAMYWYRQDPGQGLRLIYYSQIVNDFQKGDIAEGYSVSREKKESFPLTVTSAQKNPTAFYLCASSTLTGARDTEAFFGQGTRLTVV.

The chain links TRBV30 to TRBJ2-5; D unclear. This CDR3 region has 15 residues. The V and J ends lost 2 bases and 1 base respectively, with 14 bases between them. Germline CDR1 GTSNPN, CDR2 SVGIG (reference sequence). This CDR3 is CAWSLSWNSQETQYF. DNA of the CDR3: TGTGCCTGGAGTCTGAGCTGGAACAGCCAAGAGACCCAGTACTTC.

The V call is TRBV6-5, the J call TRBJ1-5; possible D gene TRBD1, 5 bases. The germline V gene encodes CDR1 MNHEY and CDR2 SVGAGI. The CDR3 covers 15 residues. Trimming removed 2 bases from V and 2 bases from J, with 10 bases in between. CDR3 region: CASSYGGEGNQPQHF. CDR3 sequence (DNA): TGTGCCAGCAGTTACGGGGGGGAAGGCAATCAGCCCCAGCATTTT.